These 14 T cell receptor beta chains were sequenced from one sample in a study of T cell changes during pregnancy in multiple sclerosis. Sequencing was performed with immunoSEQ multiplex PCR; in TCRdb, only in-frame clones are kept and a portion is missing. The profile shows roughly 90,000 clones, over 85% of them singletons. The sequenced sample was peripheral blood, obtained in the first trimester of pregnancy. Receptor source: a female donor with multiple sclerosis, enrolled in a pregnancy study.

This sequence joins TRBV14 and TRBJ1-1, with a weak D call TRBD1 (5 bases). The germline gives CDR1 SGHDN, CDR2 FVKESK. V lost 5 bases to trimming and J lost 11 bases, with 18 bases between them. CDR3 size: 13 residues. CDR3 residues: CASSKKTGGSAFF. DNA for the CDR3: TGTGCCAGCAGCAAAAAGACCGGGGGGTCGGCTTTCTTT.

The chain is built from TRBV7-9 and TRBJ2-2; D gene ambiguous. The CDR3 has 17 amino acids. CDR1 is SEHNR, CDR2 FQNEAQ, per germline (reference sequence). V was shortened by 5 bases and J by 4 bases, with 20 bases between the two germline ends. CDR3 protein: CASSQLLRSASTGELFF. The CDR3, as DNA: TGTGCCAGCAGCCAACTCCTTAGATCTGCCTCCACCGGGGAGCTGTTTTTT.

This rearrangement joins TRBV19 to TRBJ2-3; tentatively, D is TRBD2 (6 bases). The CDR3 sequence is 13 residues long. Germline CDR1 and CDR2: LNHDA and SQIVND (reference sequence). V was pared by 0 bases and J by 6 bases, with 7 bases between. In DNA, the CDR3 is TGTGCCAGTAGTATAGATCGGGGGGATACGCAGTATTTT. It is translated as CASSIDRGDTQYF.

V and J are TRBV5-1 and TRBJ1-2, with TRBD1 as a possible D gene (5 bases). Germline V gene lookup returns CDR1 SGHRS and CDR2 YFSETQ. V lost 4 bases and J lost 0, with 16 bases in between. The CDR3 sequence is 16 residues long. The CDR3 DNA reads as TGCGCCAGCAGCGCCGGCAGGGCCCTAGCTAACTATGGCTACACCTTC. Translating gives CASSAGRALANYGYTF.

The chain employs TRBV5-4 and TRBJ2-7; 7 bases agree with TRBD2. V trimming: 4 bases; J trimming: 4 bases; junction bases outside the gene matches: 20. There are 18 residues in the CDR3. Germline loops: CDR1 SGHNT, CDR2 YYREEE (reference sequence). In DNA form, the CDR3 reads TGTGCCAGCAGCCGGACCTCCCCTTTGTTAGCGGGCCGATACGAGCAGTACTTC. It yields the protein CASSRTSPLLAGRYEQYF.

The V and J genes are TRBV10-2 and TRBJ2-6; D ambiguous. Trimming stripped 7 bases from V and 0 bases from J, with 10 bases between. This CDR3 is 15 amino acids long. Germline V gene lookup returns CDR1 WSHSY and CDR2 SAAADI. The CDR3 DNA follows: TGCGCCAGCACCCCATTGAGCTCTGGGGCCAACGTCCTGACTTTC. It translates to CASTPLSSGANVLTF.

This clone was detected only once. This sequence joins TRBV7-9 and TRBJ1-4; 7 bases match TRBD1. CDR1 and CDR2 (germline): SEHNR, FQNEAQ (reference sequence). After removal of 6 bases from V and 2 bases from J, the junction contained 9 bases not matched to a gene. The CDR3 is 16 amino acids. The CDR3 DNA sequence: TGTGCCAGCAGGGACAGGTCACCGGGCACTAATGAAAAACTGTTTTTT. Its translation: CASRDRSPGTNEKLFF.

The rearrangement joins TRBV30 to TRBJ1-4; weak D call: TRBD1 (5 bases). Trimming removed 2 bases from V and 6 bases from J, with 13 bases in between. The CDR3 covers 14 residues. Germline CDR1 reads GTSNPN; CDR2 reads SVGIG (reference sequence). The DNA of the CDR3 is TGTGCCTGGAGTCCCTTGGGGGGGTATGAAAAACTGTTTTTT. This translates into CAWSPLGGYEKLFF.

This rearrangement joins TRBV7-9 to TRBJ2-1; 10 bases are a match to TRBD1. The CDR3 has 15 residues. Trimming cost V 3 bases and J 5 bases; bases outside gene matches: 4. The germline CDR1 and CDR2 sequences are SEHNR and FQNEAQ (reference sequence). The CDR3 DNA is TGTGCCAGCAGCTTCGGGACAGGGGTTAACAATGAGCAGTTCTTC. Protein: CASSFGTGVNNEQFF.

The table lists this clone with a count of one. CDR3 in amino acids: CASSISGVVRRASGANVLTF. The CDR3 coding sequence is TGTGCCAGCAGTATTAGCGGTGTAGTCAGGCGCGCCTCTGGGGCCAACGTCCTGACTTTC. The rearrangement uses TRBV27 and TRBJ2-6, with a possible D match to TRBD2 (6 bases). CDR3 length: 20 amino acids. CDR1 is MNHEY, CDR2 SMNVEV, per germline (reference sequence). V gave up 5 bases and J gave up 0 bases, with 23 bases separating them.

The rearrangement links TRBV11-2 to TRBJ2-7; 9 bases are a match to TRBD1. V lost 6 bases, J lost 1 base, and 7 bases stayed unmatched. This CDR3 is built from 15 residues. Germline V gene lookup returns CDR1 SGHAT and CDR2 FQNNGV. The CDR3 region has the DNA TGTGCCAGCAGGCGGACAGGGGCGGGGTCCTACGAGCAGTACTTC. This codes for CASRRTGAGSYEQYF.

V usage is TRBV5-1 and J usage is TRBJ1-2, with D possibly TRBD1 on 5 matching bases. V was clipped by 1 base and J by 8 bases, with 12 bases between them. Per germline, CDR1 SGHRS and CDR2 YFSETQ. This CDR3 has 13 amino acids. The chain's CDR3 is CASSLSQGQGYTF. The DNA for the CDR3 is TGCGCCAGCAGCTTGAGTCAGGGTCAGGGCTACACCTTC. The full variable domain, rest sourced from reference TRBV5-1 and TRBJ1-2, is KAGVTQTPRYLIKTRGQQVTLSCSPISGHRSVSWYQQTPGQGLQFLFEYFSETQRNKGNFPGRFSGRQFSNSRSEMNVSTLELGDSALYLCASSLSQGQGYTFGSGTRLTVV.

V and J are TRBV5-1 and TRBJ2-1; no definite D call. Trimming pared 4 bases from V and 9 bases from J, leaving 20 bases between. Germline V lookup: CDR1 SGHRS, CDR2 YFSETQ. The CDR3 contains 15 residues. CDR3 sequence (DNA): TGCGCCAGCAGCGACGACCCGGCGTTGACAACTGAGCAGTTCTTC. It yields the protein CASSDDPALTTEQFF.

The chain carries TRBV2 and TRBJ2-1; D may be TRBD1 (6 bases). The CDR3 is made up of 15 amino acids. Germline V CDR1 and CDR2: SNHLY, FYNNEI. The V end lost 3 bases, the J end lost 0 bases, and 9 bases lay between the germline ends. CDR3 coding DNA: TGTGCCAGCAGTGATGACAGGAGCTCCTACAATGAGCAGTTCTTC. Its translation: CASSDDRSSYNEQFF.